This T cell receptor (beta chain) was sequenced during a study of blood T cell repertoires in COVID-19. Turning to the study itself: Italy, Spain and the United States were the sources of the convalescent and acute COVID-19 samples. T cells, B-cell-depleted T cells, or PBMCs provided the cDNA or gDNA that served as material.

Sequencing used immunoSEQ multiplex PCR; TCRdb keeps in-frame clones, though not all of them. The sample gives fewer than 200,000 clones, around 83% of which show up once; less than 2% is in the top ten. Sequencing was carried out using peripheral blood. The source of this sequence is a human donor in a cohort sampled during active COVID-19.

The DNA for the CDR3 is TGTGCCAGCAGTTCGCGGGACAATCAGCCCCAGCATTTT. It specifies CASSSRDNQPQHF. V and J are TRBV12-3 or TRBV12-4 and TRBJ1-5, with D unclear. This CDR3 has 13 residues. Trimming cost V 4 bases and J 3 bases, with 7 bases left between them.